The clone carrying this T cell receptor beta chain has at least ten counts. Its antigen is currently unknown. From 5'RACE with constant-segment primers came TCR alpha and TCR beta cDNA libraries that carried sample barcodes and UMIs. TCRdb itself ran the 5' RACE reads through MiXCR, one entry per CDR3 protein. Among a few hundred thousand distinct CDR3 sequences listed, 14% were seen once. This specimen comes from a study of T-cell memory formation after mild COVID-19. Broader study findings: The study detected some responding clones in pre-infection memory, suggesting cross-reactive memory joined. Whereas later expanders leaned CD4+, clones contracting day 15 to 85 showed a balanced CD4/CD8 makeup.

The J segment lost 4 bases and the V segment lost 5 bases, leaving 5 bases of the junction unmatched. The germline V gene encodes CDR1 SGHTA and CDR2 FQGNSA. This CDR3 contains 15 residues. The chain links TRBV7-2 to TRBJ2-1; TRBD2 matches at 10 bases. This clonotype originated in a man between 18 and 29 years old who had mild COVID-19 (a few samples of this study predate the infection). Cell type and time point are not known. The sequenced sample consisted of PBMCs or a T cell subset sorted from them (not recorded which). The CDR3 DNA reads TGTGCCAGCAGCCTGGGGACTAGCGTGTACAATGAGCAGTTCTTC. It specifies CASSLGTSVYNEQFF.